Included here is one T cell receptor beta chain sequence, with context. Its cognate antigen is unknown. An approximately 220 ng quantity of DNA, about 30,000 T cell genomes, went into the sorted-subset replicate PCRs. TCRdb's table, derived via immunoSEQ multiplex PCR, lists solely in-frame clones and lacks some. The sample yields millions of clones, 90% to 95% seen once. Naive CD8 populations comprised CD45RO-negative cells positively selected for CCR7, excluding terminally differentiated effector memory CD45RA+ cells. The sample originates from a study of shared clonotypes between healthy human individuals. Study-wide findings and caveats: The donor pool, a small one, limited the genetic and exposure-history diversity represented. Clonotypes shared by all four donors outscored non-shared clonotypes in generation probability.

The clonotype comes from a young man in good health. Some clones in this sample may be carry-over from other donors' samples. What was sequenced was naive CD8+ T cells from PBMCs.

Written as DNA, the CDR3 is TGTGCCAGCAACCTCCTAGCGGAAGGTCCCCATGAGCAGTTCTTC. Amino acids: CASNLLAEGPHEQFF. The chain has TRBV6-5 and TRBJ2-1; 7 positions match TRBD2. The V and J ends lost 7 bases and 8 bases, in that order; junction bases with no gene match: 14. This CDR3 has 15 residues. Germline V gene sequence: CDR1 MNHEY, CDR2 SVGAGI.